This TCR beta chain was found in a study of cytomegalovirus exposure and HLA in healthy donors. Points from the study as a whole: First-cohort TCR clusters were later found to tend to co-occur in the 120 or so validation repertoires.

With regard to this clone: Its antigen is still unknown.

The CDR3 is made up of 14 amino acids. The germline V gene encodes CDR1 MNHNY and CDR2 SVGAGI (reference sequence). Trimming cost V 4 bases and J 0 bases, with 10 bases left between them. Data came from immunoSEQ multiplex PCR; TCRdb stores just in-frame clones and leaves some out. The sample carries around 120,000 clones, about 91% recorded once. Sample: PBMCs. This chain joins TRBV6-6 and TRBJ2-7; tentatively, D is TRBD1 (6 bases). The TCR originated in a man aged 18 to 35 in good health and CMV-seronegative. CDR3 coding DNA: TGTGCCAGCAGTTGGGACAAGAGCTCCTACGAGCAGTACTTC. This translates into CASSWDKSSYEQYF.